The text below deals with one T cell receptor beta chain. Its antigen is unidentified. The sample belongs to a study of cytomegalovirus exposure and HLA in healthy donors. General observations from the study: In an earlier analysis, productive rearrangement rates for most beta V segments clustered near 87% or 30%.

Germline V gene lookup returns CDR1 MNHEY and CDR2 SVGAGI. Trimming removed 5 bases from V and 7 bases from J; junction bases left unmatched: 4. The CDR3 runs to 12 residues. Primers included in the PCR were 60 Vbeta and 13 Jbeta primers. Measured with immunoSEQ multiplex PCR; TCRdb has only the in-frame clones, and not every one. The profile shows 85,000 to 130,000 clones, nearly 80% of them singletons. The receptor was isolated from a man between 60 and 70 years old in good health and CMV-seropositive. The chain carries TRBV6-5 and TRBJ2-7, with 8 positions matching TRBD1. Source material: PBMCs. In DNA, the CDR3 is TGTGCCAGCAGTAACCGACAGGGGGAGCAGTACTTC. It translates to CASSNRQGEQYF.